This T cell receptor (beta chain) stems from a study of a mutant IDH1 vaccine in newly diagnosed glioma. Study-wide context: Patients were given eight vaccinations, scheduled in weeks 1, 3, 5, 7, 11, 15, 19 and 23. The earlier regimen, radiotherapy, temozolomide, or both, was most often both.

This CDR3 has 15 amino acids. The V segment lost 3 bases and the J segment 3 bases; nucleotides outside the gene matches: 5. Looked up from germline, CDR1 is SEHNR and CDR2 is FQNEAQ (reference sequence). Here immunoSEQ multiplex PCR was the method, and the copy in TCRdb shows in-frame clones only, minus some. The repertoire consists of tens of thousands of clones, with roughly 84% occurring once and the leading ten covering around 2.4%. Time point specified: week 11, during vaccination. Every vaccine dose comprised 300 ug of mutant IDH1 20-mer peptide plus topical imiquimod. About this clone: The antigen is unknown.

The sequencing used PBMCs, collected from a glioma patient whose treatment included an IDH1 peptide vaccine. The chain joins TRBV7-9 to TRBJ2-4; TRBD2 agrees at 7 bases. This clonotype originated in a man aged 40-49 years with glioma. In DNA, the CDR3 is TGTGCCAGCAGCTTGGTTGGGGGGGGCAAAAACATTCAGTACTTC. Residues: CASSLVGGGKNIQYF. Full variable domain (rest looked up from reference TRBV7-9 and TRBJ2-4): DTGVSQNPRHKITKRGQNVTFRCDPISEHNRLYWYRQTLGQGPEFLTYFQNEAQLEKSRLLSDRFSAERPKGSFSTLEIQRTEQGDSAMYLCASSLVGGGKNIQYFGAGTRLSVL.